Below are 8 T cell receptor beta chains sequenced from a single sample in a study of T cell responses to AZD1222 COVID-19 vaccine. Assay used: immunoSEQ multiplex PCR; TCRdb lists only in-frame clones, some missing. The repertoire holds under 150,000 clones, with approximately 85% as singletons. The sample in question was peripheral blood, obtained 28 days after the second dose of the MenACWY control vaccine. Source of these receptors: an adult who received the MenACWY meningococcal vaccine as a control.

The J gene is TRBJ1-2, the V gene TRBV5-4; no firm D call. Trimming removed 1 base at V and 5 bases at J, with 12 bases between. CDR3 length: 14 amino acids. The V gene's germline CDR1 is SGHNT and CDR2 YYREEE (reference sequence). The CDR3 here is CASSLLGQAYGYTF. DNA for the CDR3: TGTGCCAGCAGCTTGCTTGGCCAGGCATATGGCTACACCTTC.

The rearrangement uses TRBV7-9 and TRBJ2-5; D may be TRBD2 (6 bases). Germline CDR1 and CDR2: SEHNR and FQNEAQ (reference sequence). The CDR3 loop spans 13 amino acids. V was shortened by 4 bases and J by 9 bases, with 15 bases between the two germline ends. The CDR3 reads CASSYPSGEAQYF. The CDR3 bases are TGTGCCAGCAGCTACCCGTCCGGGGAGGCCCAGTACTTC.

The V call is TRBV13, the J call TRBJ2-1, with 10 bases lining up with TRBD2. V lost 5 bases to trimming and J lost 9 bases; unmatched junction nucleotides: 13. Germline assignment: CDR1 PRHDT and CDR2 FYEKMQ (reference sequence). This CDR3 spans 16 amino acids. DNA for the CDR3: TGTGCCAGCAGCCAGTCCCTAGCGGGGGAAAACGGTGAGCAGTTCTTC. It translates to CASSQSLAGENGEQFF.

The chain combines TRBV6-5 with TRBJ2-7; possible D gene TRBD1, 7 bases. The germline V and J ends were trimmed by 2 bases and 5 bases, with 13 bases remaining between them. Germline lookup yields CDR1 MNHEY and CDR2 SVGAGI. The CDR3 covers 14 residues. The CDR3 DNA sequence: TGTGCCAGCAGTTACACGGACAGGAGGGACGAGCAGTACTTC. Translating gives CASSYTDRRDEQYF.

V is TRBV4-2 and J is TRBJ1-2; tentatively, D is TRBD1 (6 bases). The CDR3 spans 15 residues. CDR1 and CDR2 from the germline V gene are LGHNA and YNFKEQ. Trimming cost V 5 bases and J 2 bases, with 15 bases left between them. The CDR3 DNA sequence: TGTGCCAGCAGCTTCCGGACAGAATTAAACTATGGCTACACCTTC. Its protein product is CASSFRTELNYGYTF.

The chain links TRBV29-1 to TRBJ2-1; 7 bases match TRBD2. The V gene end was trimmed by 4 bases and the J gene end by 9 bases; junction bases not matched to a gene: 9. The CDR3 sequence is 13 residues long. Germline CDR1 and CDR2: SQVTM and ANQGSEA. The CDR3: CSVGTSVGSEQFF. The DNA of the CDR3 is TGCAGCGTTGGCACTAGCGTGGGGAGTGAGCAGTTCTTC.

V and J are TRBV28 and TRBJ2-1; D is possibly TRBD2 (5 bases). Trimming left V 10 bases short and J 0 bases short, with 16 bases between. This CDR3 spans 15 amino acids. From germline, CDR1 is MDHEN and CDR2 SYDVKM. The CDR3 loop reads CAISPGSRSYNEQFF. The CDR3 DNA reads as TGTGCCATTTCACCGGGATCCCGCTCCTACAATGAGCAGTTCTTC. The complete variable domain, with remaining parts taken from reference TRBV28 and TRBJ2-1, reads DVKVTQSSRYLVKRTGEKVFLECVQDMDHENMFWYRQDPGLGLRLIYFSYDVKMKEKGDIPEGYSVSREKKERFSLILESASTNQTSMYLCAISPGSRSYNEQFFGPGTRLTVL.

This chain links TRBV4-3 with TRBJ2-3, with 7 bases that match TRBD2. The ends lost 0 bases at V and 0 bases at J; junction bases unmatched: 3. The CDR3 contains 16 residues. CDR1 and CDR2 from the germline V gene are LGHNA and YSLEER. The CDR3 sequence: CASSQDGGRSTDTQYF. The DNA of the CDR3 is TGCGCCAGCAGCCAAGATGGCGGGAGAAGCACAGATACGCAGTATTTT.